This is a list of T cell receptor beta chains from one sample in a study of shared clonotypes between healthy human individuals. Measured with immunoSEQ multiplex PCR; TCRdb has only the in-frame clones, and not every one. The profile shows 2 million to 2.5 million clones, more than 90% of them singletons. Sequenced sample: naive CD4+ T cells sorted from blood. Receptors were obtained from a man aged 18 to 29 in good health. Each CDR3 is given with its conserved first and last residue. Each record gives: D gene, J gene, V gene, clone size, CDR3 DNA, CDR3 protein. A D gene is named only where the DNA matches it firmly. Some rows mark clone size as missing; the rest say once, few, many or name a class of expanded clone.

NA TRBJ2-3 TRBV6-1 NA TGTGCCAGCCGCAGTCGACAGACAGATACGCAGTATTTT CASRSRQTDTQYF
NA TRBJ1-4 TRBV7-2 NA TGTGCCAGCAGCTTCTCTACAGTTAATGAAAAACTGTTTTTT CASSFSTVNEKLFF
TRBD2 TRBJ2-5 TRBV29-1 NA TGCAGCGTTGTGTGGCTAGCGGCCCAAGAGACCCAGTACTTC CSVVWLAAQETQYF
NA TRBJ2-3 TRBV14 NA TGTGCCAGCAGCCTTAGCGCCGATACGCAGTATTTT CASSLSADTQYF
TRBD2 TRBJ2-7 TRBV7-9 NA TGTGCCAGCAGCTTAGTTGATCTAGCGGGAGAGTATAACGAGCAGTACTTC CASSLVDLAGEYNEQYF
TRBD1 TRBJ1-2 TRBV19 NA TGTGCCAGTAGTACTCAGGGACAGGGAACTCAAGGGGCCTTC CASSTQGQGTQGAF
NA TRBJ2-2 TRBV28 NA TGTGCCAGCAGTTGGAGCAGGGCCAACACCGGGGAGCTGTTTTTT CASSWSRANTGELFF
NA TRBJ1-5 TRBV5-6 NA TGTGCCAGCAGCGGGGGTGCGGATCAGCCCCAGCATTTT CASSGGADQPQHF
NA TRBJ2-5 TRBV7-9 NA TGTGCCAGCAGCTTAGGAGTTAACGTGGGGGGATGGGAGACCCAGTACTTC CASSLGVNVGGWETQYF
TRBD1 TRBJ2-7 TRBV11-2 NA TGTGCCAGCAGCTGGGGAGCGACAGGGCGACAGTACTTC CASSWGATGRQYF
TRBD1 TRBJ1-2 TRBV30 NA TGTGCCTTGACAGGGTCTGGATCCGGCTACACCTTC CALTGSGSGYTF
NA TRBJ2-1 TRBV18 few TGTGCCAGCTCCCTCGGGGGTGGCTCCTACAATGAGCAGTTCTTC CASSLGGGSYNEQFF
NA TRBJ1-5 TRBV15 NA TGTGCCACCAGCAGAGATCTGGCGGGGAATCAGCCCCAGCATTTT CATSRDLAGNQPQHF
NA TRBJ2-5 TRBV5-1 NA TGCGCCAGCAGCTTGGTAGGGACTCAAGAGACCCAGTACTTC CASSLVGTQETQYF
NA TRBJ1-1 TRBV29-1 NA TGCAGCGTTGGAAGGAACACTGAAGCTTTCTTT CSVGRNTEAFF
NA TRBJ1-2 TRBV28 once TGTGCCAGCAGCTTACCGATGGCGGCTAACTATGGCTACACCTTC CASSLPMAANYGYTF
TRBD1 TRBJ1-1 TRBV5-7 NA TGTGCCAGCAGCCCTACGACAGGGGCCACTGAAGCTTTCTTT CASSPTTGATEAFF
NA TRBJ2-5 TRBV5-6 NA TGTGCCAGCAGCTTGTCCCGGCGTCGGCAGGGGGGAGAGACCCAGTACTTC CASSLSRRRQGGETQYF